This is a list of T cell receptor beta chains from one sample in a study of graft-versus-host responses after intestinal transplantation. Data came from immunoSEQ multiplex PCR; TCRdb stores just in-frame clones and leaves some out. The sample consists of 35,000 to 40,000 clones, around 95% of them appearing once. The specimen comprised PBMCs, sampled 16 days after intestinal transplant. The origin of the receptors is a human patient who received an intestinal transplant, so some T cells may come from the graft donor. The CDR3 runs from the conserved cysteine through the conserved F or W. The D gene is left open where the match is weak. Part of the rows lack a size; the others show once, few, many or a class for expanded clones.

TRBJ2-1	-	TRBV29-1	TRBD1	TGCAGCGCTGACAGGGCTAGCAATGAGCAGTTCTTC	CSADRASNEQFF
TRBJ1-1	-	TRBV5-1	-	TGCGCCAGCAGCGGCAGGGAACTAAACACTGAAGCTTTCTTT	CASSGRELNTEAFF
TRBJ2-1	-	TRBV28	-	TGTGCCAGCCTTACCCGGGGCAATGAGCAGTTCTTC	CASLTRGNEQFF
TRBJ2-2	-	TRBV5-1	-	TGCGCCAGCAGCTTAACAGTCCCGGTACAGGGGAGGATGGGGGAGCTGTTTTTT	CASSLTVPVQGRMGELFF
TRBJ1-6	-	TRBV6-6	-	TGTGCCAGCAGCCCACAGGGTTATAATTCACCCCTCCACTTT	CASSPQGYNSPLHF
TRBJ1-1	-	TRBV4-2	TRBD1	TGTGCCAGCAGCCAAGGGTCGGACAGGGATGGTACTGAAGCTTTCTTT	CASSQGSDRDGTEAFF
TRBJ2-2	-	TRBV29-1	-	TGCAGCGTCCATACCGGGGAGCTGTTTTTT	CSVHTGELFF
TRBJ1-1	-	TRBV7-9	-	TGTGCCAGCAGCTCGCTCTTGAACACTGAAGCTTTCTTT	CASSSLLNTEAFF
TRBJ1-1	once	TRBV5-6	TRBD1	TGTGCCAGCAGCACGACAGGGTTGGAAGCTTTCTTT	CASSTTGLEAFF
TRBJ1-2	-	TRBV19	-	TGTGCCAGTGATGACTTTTACGGCTATGGCTACACCTTC	CASDDFYGYGYTF
TRBJ2-1	-	TRBV28	-	TGTGCCAGCAGTTTACAGAAAAATGAGCAGTTCTTC	CASSLQKNEQFF
TRBJ1-1	-	TRBV28	-	TGTGCCAGCAGTTTATGGAGTAGGGTGAACACTGAAGCTTTCTTT	CASSLWSRVNTEAFF
TRBJ2-7	-	TRBV5-4	-	TGTGCCAGCAGCCCCTGGCGACAGCTCAACTCCTACGAGCAGTACTTC	CASSPWRQLNSYEQYF
TRBJ2-7	-	TRBV19	TRBD2	TGTGCCAGTAGTTCTCTAGCGGGAGGGCCCAGCGAGCAGTACTTC	CASSSLAGGPSEQYF
TRBJ2-7	-	TRBV7-8	-	TGTGCCAGCAGCGCGGACGCGGAGGACGAGCAGTACTTC	CASSADAEDEQYF
TRBJ2-3	-	TRBV11-1	-	TGTGCCAGCAGCCCCGACGGGGGATATACGCAGTATTTT	CASSPDGGYTQYF